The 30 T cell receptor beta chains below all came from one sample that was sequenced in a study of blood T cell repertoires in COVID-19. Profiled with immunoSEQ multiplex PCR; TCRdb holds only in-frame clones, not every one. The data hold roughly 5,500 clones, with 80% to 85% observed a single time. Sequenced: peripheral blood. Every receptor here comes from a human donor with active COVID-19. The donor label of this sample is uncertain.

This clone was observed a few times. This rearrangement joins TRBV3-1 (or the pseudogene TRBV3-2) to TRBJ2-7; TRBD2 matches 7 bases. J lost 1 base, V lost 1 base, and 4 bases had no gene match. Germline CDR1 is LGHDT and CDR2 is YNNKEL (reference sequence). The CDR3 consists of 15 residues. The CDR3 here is CASSQGSGGSYEQYF. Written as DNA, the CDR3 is TGTGCCAGCAGCCAAGGGTCGGGGGGTTCCTACGAGCAGTACTTC.

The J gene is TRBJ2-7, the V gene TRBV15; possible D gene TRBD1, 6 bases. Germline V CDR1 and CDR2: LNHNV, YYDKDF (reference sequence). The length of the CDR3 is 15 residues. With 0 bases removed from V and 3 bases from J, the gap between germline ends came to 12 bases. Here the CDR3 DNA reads TGTGCCACCAGCAGAGACAGGGGCGAGGGCTACGAGCAGTACGTC. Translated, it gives CATSRDRGEGYEQYV.

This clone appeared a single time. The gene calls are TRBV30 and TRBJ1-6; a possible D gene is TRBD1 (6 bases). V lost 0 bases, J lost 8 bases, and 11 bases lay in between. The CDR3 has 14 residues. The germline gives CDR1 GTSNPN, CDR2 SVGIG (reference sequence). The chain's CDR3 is CAWSVGAGDSPLHF. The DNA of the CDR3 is TGTGCCTGGAGTGTAGGTGCAGGGGATTCACCCCTCCACTTT.

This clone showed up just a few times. The DNA of the CDR3 is TGTGCCACCTCCACGGGGGGCCTATCCTACGAGCAGTACTTC. Its translation: CATSTGGLSYEQYF. This chain connects TRBV19 to TRBJ2-7; possibly TRBD2 for D (7 bases). The CDR3 contains 14 residues. CDR1 and CDR2 (germline): LNHDA, SQIVND (reference sequence). Deletions cut 10 bases from V and 1 base from J, with 17 bases between.

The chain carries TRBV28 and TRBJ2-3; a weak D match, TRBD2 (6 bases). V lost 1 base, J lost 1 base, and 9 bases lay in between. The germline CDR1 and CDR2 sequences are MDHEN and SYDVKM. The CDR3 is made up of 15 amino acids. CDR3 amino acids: CASSLYGGGTDTQYF. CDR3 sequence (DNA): TGTGCCAGCAGTTTATACGGCGGGGGCACAGATACGCAGTATTTT.

Here the CDR3 reads CASSLVTGHEQYF. DNA for the CDR3: TGCGCCAGCAGCTTGGTTACAGGGCACGAGCAGTACTTC. V is TRBV5-1 and J is TRBJ2-7; D possibly corresponds to TRBD1 (6 bases). The CDR3 is 13 amino acids. Trimming removed 0 bases from V and 5 bases from J, with 9 bases in between. Germline CDR1 is SGHRS and CDR2 is YFSETQ.

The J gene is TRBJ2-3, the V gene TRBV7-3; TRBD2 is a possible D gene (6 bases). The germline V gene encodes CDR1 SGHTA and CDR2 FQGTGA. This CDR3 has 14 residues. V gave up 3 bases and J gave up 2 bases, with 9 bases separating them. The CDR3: CASSLGLATDTQYF. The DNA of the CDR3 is TGTGCCAGCAGCTTGGGACTGGCCACAGATACGCAGTATTTT.

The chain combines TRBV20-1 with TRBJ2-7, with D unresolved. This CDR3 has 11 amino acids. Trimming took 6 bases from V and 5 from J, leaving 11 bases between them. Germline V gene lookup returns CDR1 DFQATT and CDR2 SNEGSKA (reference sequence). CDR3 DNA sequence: TGCAGTGCCCTTCTAGTTCACGAGCAGTACGTC. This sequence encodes CSALLVHEQYV.

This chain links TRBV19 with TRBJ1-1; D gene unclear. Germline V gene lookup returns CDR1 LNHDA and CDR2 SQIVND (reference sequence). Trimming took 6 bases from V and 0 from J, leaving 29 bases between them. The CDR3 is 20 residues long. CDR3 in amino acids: CASSLRPPGLHQRMNTEAFF. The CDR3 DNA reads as TGTGCCAGTAGCCTGAGACCCCCGGGTCTTCACCAACGTATGAACACTGAAGCTTTCTTT.

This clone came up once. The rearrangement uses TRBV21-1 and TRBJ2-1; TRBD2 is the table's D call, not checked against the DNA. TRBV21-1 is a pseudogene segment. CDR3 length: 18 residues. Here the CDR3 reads CASSKDDRPGLAFNEQFF. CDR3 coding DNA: TGTGCCAGCAGCAAAGACGACAGGCCGGGACTAGCGTTCAATGAGCAGTTCTTC.

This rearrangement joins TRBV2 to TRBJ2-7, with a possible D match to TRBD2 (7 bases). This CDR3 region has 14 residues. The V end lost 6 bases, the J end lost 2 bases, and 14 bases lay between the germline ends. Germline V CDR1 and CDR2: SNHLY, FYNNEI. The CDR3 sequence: CASSEGGEAYEQYF. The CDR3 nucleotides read TGTGCCAGCAGCGAGGGGGGGGAGGCCTACGAGCAGTACTTC.

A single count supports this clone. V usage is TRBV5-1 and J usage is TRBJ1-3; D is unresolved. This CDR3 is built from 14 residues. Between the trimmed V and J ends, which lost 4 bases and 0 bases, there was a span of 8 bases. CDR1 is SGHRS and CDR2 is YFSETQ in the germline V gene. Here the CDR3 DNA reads TGCGCCAGCAGCCCCGGGATCTCTGGAAACACCATATATTTT. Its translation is CASSPGISGNTIYF.

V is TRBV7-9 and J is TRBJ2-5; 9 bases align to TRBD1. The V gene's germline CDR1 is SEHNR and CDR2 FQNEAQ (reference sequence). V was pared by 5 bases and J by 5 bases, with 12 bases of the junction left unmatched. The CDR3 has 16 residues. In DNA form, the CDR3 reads TGTGCCAGCAGCGCGGGACCGACAGGGGGGCTTGAGACCCAGTACTTC. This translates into CASSAGPTGGLETQYF.

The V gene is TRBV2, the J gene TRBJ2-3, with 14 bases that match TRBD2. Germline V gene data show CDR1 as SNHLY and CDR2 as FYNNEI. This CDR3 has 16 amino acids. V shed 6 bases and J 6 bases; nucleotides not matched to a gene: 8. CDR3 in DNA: TGTGCCAGCAGCTTGACTAGCGGGGGGGCCGTGGATACGCAGTATTTT. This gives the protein CASSLTSGGAVDTQYF. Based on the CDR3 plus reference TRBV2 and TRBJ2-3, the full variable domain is EPEVTQTPSHQVTQMGQEVILRCVPISNHLYFYWYRQILGQKVEFLVSFYNNEISEKSEIFDDQFSVERPDGSNFTLKIRSTKLEDSAMYFCASSLTSGGAVDTQYFGPGTRLTVL.

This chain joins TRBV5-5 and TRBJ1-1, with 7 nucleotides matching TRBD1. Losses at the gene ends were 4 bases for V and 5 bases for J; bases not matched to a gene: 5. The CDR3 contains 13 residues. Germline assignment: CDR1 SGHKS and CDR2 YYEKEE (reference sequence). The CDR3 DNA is TGTGCCAGCAGCGCCTACAGGGGTACTGAAGCTTTCTTT. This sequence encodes CASSAYRGTEAFF.

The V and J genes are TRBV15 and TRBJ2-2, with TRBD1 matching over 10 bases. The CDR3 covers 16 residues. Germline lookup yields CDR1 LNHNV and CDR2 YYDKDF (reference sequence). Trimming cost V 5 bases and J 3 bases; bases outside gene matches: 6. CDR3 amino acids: CATSGTGTGDTGELFF. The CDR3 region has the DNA TGTGCCACCAGCGGCACCGGGACAGGGGACACCGGGGAGCTGTTTTTT. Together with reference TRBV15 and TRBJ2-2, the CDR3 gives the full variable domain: DAMVIQNPRYQVTQFGKPVTLSCSQTLNHNVMYWYQQKSSQAPKLLFHYYDKDFNNEADTPDNFQSRRPNTSFCFLDIRSPGLGDTAMYLCATSGTGTGDTGELFFGEGSRLTVL.

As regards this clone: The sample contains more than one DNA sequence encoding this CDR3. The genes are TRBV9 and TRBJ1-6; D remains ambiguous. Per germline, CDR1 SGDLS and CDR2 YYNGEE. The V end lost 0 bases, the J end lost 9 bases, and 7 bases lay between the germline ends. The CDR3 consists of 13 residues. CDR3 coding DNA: TGTGCCAGCAGCGTAGAAAGGAGTTCACCCCTCCACTTT. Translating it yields CASSVERSSPLHF.

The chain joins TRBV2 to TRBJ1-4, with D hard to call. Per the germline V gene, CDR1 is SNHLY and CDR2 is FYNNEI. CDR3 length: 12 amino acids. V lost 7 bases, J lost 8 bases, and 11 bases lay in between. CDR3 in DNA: TGTGCCAGCACCCTATCCTGGGAAAAACTGTTTTTT. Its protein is CASTLSWEKLFF. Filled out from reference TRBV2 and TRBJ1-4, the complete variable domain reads EPEVTQTPSHQVTQMGQEVILRCVPISNHLYFYWYRQILGQKVEFLVSFYNNEISEKSEIFDDQFSVERPDGSNFTLKIRSTKLEDSAMYFCASTLSWEKLFFGSGTQLSVL.

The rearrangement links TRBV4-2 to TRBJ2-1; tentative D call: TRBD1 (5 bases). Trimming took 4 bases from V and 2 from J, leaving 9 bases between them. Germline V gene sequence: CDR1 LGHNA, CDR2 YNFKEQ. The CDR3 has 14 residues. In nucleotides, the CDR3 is TGTGCCAGCAGCCCTGGGGCAGCCTACAATGAGCAGTTCTTC. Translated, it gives CASSPGAAYNEQFF.

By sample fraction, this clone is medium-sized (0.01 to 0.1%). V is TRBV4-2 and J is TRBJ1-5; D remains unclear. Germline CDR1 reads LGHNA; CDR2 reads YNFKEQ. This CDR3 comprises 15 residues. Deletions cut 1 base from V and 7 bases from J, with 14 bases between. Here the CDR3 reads CASSQAYDIDQPQHF. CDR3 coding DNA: TGTGCCAGCAGCCAAGCGTACGACATTGACCAGCCCCAGCATTTT.

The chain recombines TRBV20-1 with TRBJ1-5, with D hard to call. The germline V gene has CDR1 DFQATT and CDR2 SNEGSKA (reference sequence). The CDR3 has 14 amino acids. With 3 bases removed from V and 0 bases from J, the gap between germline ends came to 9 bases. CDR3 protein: CSASVAASNQPQHF. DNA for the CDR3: TGCAGTGCTAGTGTAGCAGCTAGCAATCAGCCCCAGCATTTT.

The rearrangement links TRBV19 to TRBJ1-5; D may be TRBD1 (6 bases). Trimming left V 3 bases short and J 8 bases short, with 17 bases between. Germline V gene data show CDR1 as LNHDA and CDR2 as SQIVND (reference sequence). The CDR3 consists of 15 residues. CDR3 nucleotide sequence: TGTGCCAGTAGTATCCAACAGGGCGCGCTGGAGCCCCAGCATTTT. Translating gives CASSIQQGALEPQHF. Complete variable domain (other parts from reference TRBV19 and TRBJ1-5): DGGITQSPKYLFRKEGQNVTLSCEQNLNHDAMYWYRQDPGQGLRLIYYSQIVNDFQKGDIAEGYSVSREKKESFPLTVTSAQKNPTAFYLCASSIQQGALEPQHFGDGTRLSIL.

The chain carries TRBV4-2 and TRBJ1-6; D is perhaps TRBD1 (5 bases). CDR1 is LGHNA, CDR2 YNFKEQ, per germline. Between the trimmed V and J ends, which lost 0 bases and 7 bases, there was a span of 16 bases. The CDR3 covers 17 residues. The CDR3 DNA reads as TGTGCCAGCAGCCAAGAAGGGGTCGACAGCTACAATTCACCCCTCCACTTT. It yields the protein CASSQEGVDSYNSPLHF.

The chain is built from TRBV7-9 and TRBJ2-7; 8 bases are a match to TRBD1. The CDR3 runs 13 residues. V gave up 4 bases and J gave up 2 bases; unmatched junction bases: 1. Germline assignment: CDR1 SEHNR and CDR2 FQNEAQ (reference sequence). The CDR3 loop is CASSYRGAYEQYF. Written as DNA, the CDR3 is TGTGCCAGCAGCTACAGGGGGGCCTACGAGCAGTACTTC.

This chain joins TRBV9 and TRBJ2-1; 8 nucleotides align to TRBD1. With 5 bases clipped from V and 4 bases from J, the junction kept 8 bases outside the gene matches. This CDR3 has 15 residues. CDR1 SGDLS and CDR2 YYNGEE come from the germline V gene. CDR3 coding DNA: TGTGCCAGCAGTAACGGACAGGGCTCGTACAATGAGCAGTTCTTC. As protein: CASSNGQGSYNEQFF.

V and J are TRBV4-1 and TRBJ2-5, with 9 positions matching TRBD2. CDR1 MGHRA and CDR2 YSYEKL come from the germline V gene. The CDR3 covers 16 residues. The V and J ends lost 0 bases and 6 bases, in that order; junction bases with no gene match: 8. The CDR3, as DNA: TGCGCCAGCAGCCAAGAGGCTAGCGGGGTCGGAAAGACCCAGTACTTC. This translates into CASSQEASGVGKTQYF.

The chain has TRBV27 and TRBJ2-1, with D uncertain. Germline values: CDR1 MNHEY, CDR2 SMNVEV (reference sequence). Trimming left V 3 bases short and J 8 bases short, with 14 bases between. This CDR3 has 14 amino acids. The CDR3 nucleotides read TGTGCCAGCAGTTTGACACTTCTCCGCGATGAGCAGTTCTTC. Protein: CASSLTLLRDEQFF.

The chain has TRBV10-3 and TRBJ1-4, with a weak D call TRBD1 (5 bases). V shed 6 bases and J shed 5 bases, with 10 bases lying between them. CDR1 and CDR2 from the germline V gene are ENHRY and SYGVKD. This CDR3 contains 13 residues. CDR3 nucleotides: TGTGCCATCAGAGACAGATTAAATGAAAAACTGTTTTTT. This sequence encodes CAIRDRLNEKLFF.

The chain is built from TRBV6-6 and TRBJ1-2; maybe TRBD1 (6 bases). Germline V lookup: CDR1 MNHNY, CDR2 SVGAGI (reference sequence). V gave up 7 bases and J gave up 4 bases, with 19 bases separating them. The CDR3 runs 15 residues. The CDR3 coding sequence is TGTGCCAGCACCCCCTGGTGGGGAGGGGGCTATGGCTACACCTTC. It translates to CASTPWWGGGYGYTF.

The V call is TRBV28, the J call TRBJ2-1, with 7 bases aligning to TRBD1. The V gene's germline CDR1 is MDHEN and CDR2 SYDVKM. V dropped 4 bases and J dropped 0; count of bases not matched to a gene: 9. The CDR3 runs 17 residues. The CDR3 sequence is CASSSYTGVSSYNEQFF. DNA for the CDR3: TGTGCCAGCAGTTCATATACAGGGGTCAGCTCCTACAATGAGCAGTTCTTC.